The 23 T cell receptor beta chains in this list originate from one sample, sequenced in a study of cytomegalovirus exposure and HLA in healthy donors. The primer mix had 60 Vbeta and 13 Jbeta primers. Profiled with immunoSEQ multiplex PCR; TCRdb holds only in-frame clones, not every one. Found here are about 120,000 clones, about 15% of them singletons; the top ten hold less than 3.5%. Sequenced material: PBMCs. The receptors stem from a female donor in good health and CMV-seropositive.

This clone was counted between two and nine times. J is TRBJ1-5 and V is TRBV28, with D perhaps matching TRBD1 (5 bases). The CDR3 has 15 residues. V shed 7 bases and J shed 4 bases, with 17 bases lying between them. CDR1 is MDHEN and CDR2 is SYDVKM in the germline V gene. The CDR3 sequence is CASISTPGGNQPQHF. DNA of the CDR3: TGTGCCAGCATCTCCACCCCCGGGGGAAATCAGCCCCAGCATTTT.

The CDR3 sequence: CASSQVTLAYPNTEAFF. CDR3 coding DNA: TGCGCCAGCAGCCAAGTGACCCTAGCGTACCCGAACACTGAAGCTTTCTTT. The chain joins TRBV4-3 to TRBJ1-1; no definite D call. Between the trimmed V and J ends, which lost 1 base and 1 base, there was a span of 16 bases. The V gene's germline CDR1 is LGHNA and CDR2 YSLEER. This CDR3 contains 17 residues.

The J gene is TRBJ2-7, the V gene TRBV7-2; unclear D gene. Trimming took off 1 base at V and 9 bases at J, with 13 bases between the two ends. CDR1 is SGHTA and CDR2 is FQGNSA in the germline V gene. The CDR3 runs 13 residues. The CDR3 region is CASSLEFESVQYF. In DNA, the CDR3 is TGTGCCAGCAGCTTAGAGTTCGAGAGCGTGCAGTACTTC.

This sequence joins TRBV19 and TRBJ2-1, with D perhaps TRBD2 (6 bases). CDR1 is LNHDA, CDR2 SQIVND, per germline (reference sequence). This CDR3 region has 13 residues. Trimming cost V 5 bases and J 10 bases, with 15 bases left between them. DNA for the CDR3: TGTGCCAGTAGTGGGGGGACCCTCAGGGAGCAGTTCTTC. Amino acid sequence: CASSGGTLREQFF.

This clone appeared a few times. The V and J genes are TRBV5-1 and TRBJ2-7; TRBD1 aligns across 8 bases. Germline lookup yields CDR1 SGHRS and CDR2 YFSETQ. J lost 3 bases, V lost 4 bases, and 12 bases had no gene match. This CDR3 contains 16 residues. The CDR3 reads CASSPGQGKVGYEQYF. Written as DNA, the CDR3 is TGCGCCAGCAGCCCAGGACAGGGAAAGGTGGGCTACGAGCAGTACTTC.

The rearrangement links TRBV29-1 to TRBJ2-4; 8 bases agree with TRBD1. Trimming cost V 6 bases and J 0 bases; bases outside gene matches: 16. This CDR3 contains 18 residues. Germline CDR1 reads SQVTM; CDR2 reads ANQGSEA. CDR3: CSVGAEPGTGPAKNIQYF. CDR3 nucleotide sequence: TGCAGCGTGGGGGCCGAACCCGGGACAGGCCCAGCCAAAAACATTCAGTACTTC.

V gene TRBV5-8 combines with J gene TRBJ2-7, with 7 bases matching TRBD2. The CDR3 has 14 residues. The V gene end was trimmed by 3 bases and the J gene end by 2 bases; junction bases not matched to a gene: 5. From germline, CDR1 is SGHTS and CDR2 YDEGEE. This chain's CDR3 is CASSSPGGTYEQYF. The CDR3 DNA is TGTGCCAGCAGCTCCCCCGGGGGGACCTACGAGCAGTACTTC.

This clone was seen more than once but under ten times. The chain uses TRBV5-1 and TRBJ1-1; unclear D gene. Trimming took off 0 bases at V and 7 bases at J, with 10 bases between the two ends. From germline, CDR1 is SGHRS and CDR2 YFSETQ. The length of the CDR3 is 13 residues. For the CDR3, the DNA is TGCGCCAGCAGCTTGGAGAGCTTTGGTGAAGCTTTCTTT. As protein: CASSLESFGEAFF.

The V call is TRBV5-6, the J call TRBJ1-5; D unclear. Germline CDR1 is SGHDT and CDR2 is YYEEEE. Trimming shortened V by 1 base and J by 4 bases, and 9 bases separated the two germline ends. The CDR3 extends over 14 amino acids. CDR3 protein: CASSLLSRNQPQHF. Written as DNA, the CDR3 is TGTGCCAGCAGCTTGTTGTCCAGGAATCAGCCCCAGCATTTT.

The chain is built from TRBV7-2 and TRBJ2-7; D not resolved. In germline, CDR1 is SGHTA, CDR2 FQGNSA. The CDR3 contains 15 residues. V was pared by 3 bases and J by 0 bases, with 12 bases between. The CDR3 DNA reads as TGTGCCAGCAGCTTTGGGCAGGCAATCTCCTACGAGCAGTACTTC. Protein product: CASSFGQAISYEQYF.

The V call is TRBV2, the J call TRBJ2-5, with unresolved D. V dropped 7 bases and J dropped 4 bases, with 4 bases sitting between them. Germline V gene sequence: CDR1 SNHLY, CDR2 FYNNEI. The CDR3 is made up of 10 amino acids. CDR3 loop: CASTRETQYF. CDR3 DNA sequence: TGTGCCAGCACTAGAGAGACCCAGTACTTC.

In its sample, this clone was seen a few times. The chain's CDR3 is CASSDLTGGNEQFF. CDR3 coding DNA: TGCGCCAGCAGCGACCTAACAGGGGGGAATGAGCAGTTCTTC. This chain links TRBV5-1 with TRBJ2-1; 8 bases are a match to TRBD1. There are 14 residues in the CDR3. CDR1 is SGHRS and CDR2 is YFSETQ in the germline V gene. The ends lost 4 bases at V and 7 bases at J; junction bases unmatched: 7. The complete variable domain, with remaining parts taken from reference TRBV5-1 and TRBJ2-1, reads KAGVTQTPRYLIKTRGQQVTLSCSPISGHRSVSWYQQTPGQGLQFLFEYFSETQRNKGNFPGRFSGRQFSNSRSEMNVSTLELGDSALYLCASSDLTGGNEQFFGPGTRLTVL.

This clone was seen a handful of times. Other DNA sequences from this sample encode an identical CDR3 as well. The rearrangement joins TRBV5-1 to TRBJ2-2, with unresolved D. V lost 4 bases to trimming and J lost 3 bases, with 4 bases between them. The CDR3 contains 12 residues. From germline, CDR1 is SGHRS and CDR2 YFSETQ. The CDR3 spells CASSPYTGELFF. CDR3 DNA: TGCGCCAGCAGCCCGTACACCGGGGAGCTGTTTTTT.

The chain has TRBV5-5 and TRBJ2-5, with 8 bases identical to TRBD1. Germline trimming cut 3 bases from V and 1 base from J; bases unmatched to any gene: 20. Germline CDR1 is SGHKS and CDR2 is YYEKEE (reference sequence). The CDR3 runs to 20 residues. CDR3 sequence reads: CASSSPLGPDRDSFQETQYF. CDR3 DNA: TGTGCCAGCAGCTCCCCTCTCGGGCCGGACAGGGACTCCTTCCAAGAGACCCAGTACTTC.

This clone has a handful of counts. The CDR3 region has the DNA TGTGCCAGCAGCTCCATAGCCAATTACGAGCAGTACTTC. This encodes CASSSIANYEQYF. The rearrangement links TRBV7-8 to TRBJ2-7; D ambiguous. CDR3 length: 13 residues. The V end was cut by 4 bases, the J end by 4 bases, with 11 bases between. Germline V gene sequence: CDR1 SGHVS, CDR2 FQNEAQ.

The table lists this clone with a few counts. The chain recombines TRBV7-3 with TRBJ2-1; maybe TRBD1 (6 bases). Trimming pared 5 bases from V and 2 bases from J, leaving 13 bases between. Germline V gives CDR1 SGHTA, CDR2 FQGTGA. CDR3 length equals 15 residues. The CDR3 bases are TGTGCCAGCAGCCCAGACAGGAGTACCTACAATGAGCAGTTCTTC. It is translated as CASSPDRSTYNEQFF.

A few counts support this clone. This chain joins TRBV5-6 and TRBJ2-5; tentative D call: TRBD2 (5 bases). CDR1 SGHDT and CDR2 YYEEEE come from the germline V gene. V lost 0 bases to trimming and J lost 5 bases, with 11 bases between them. This CDR3 has 14 residues. CDR3 in DNA: TGTGCCAGCAGCTTGGGGACTTCGCGGGAGACCCAGTACTTC. Residues: CASSLGTSRETQYF.

This clone was seen a handful of times. The gene calls are TRBV19 and TRBJ1-4; 7 nucleotides match TRBD1. V lost 5 bases and J lost 6; bases outside the gene matches: 3. Per germline, CDR1 LNHDA and CDR2 SQIVND (reference sequence). The CDR3 spans 13 residues. The chain's CDR3 is CASSLRGDEKLFF. The CDR3, as DNA: TGTGCCAGTAGTCTCAGGGGGGATGAAAAACTGTTTTTT.

The chain recombines TRBV7-9 with TRBJ1-1; 12 bases fit TRBD1. V lost 6 bases to trimming and J lost 4 bases; unmatched junction nucleotides: 9. The CDR3 covers 16 residues. Germline-derived CDR1 and CDR2 are SEHNR and FQNEAQ (reference sequence). The CDR3 DNA is TGTGCCAGCAGGTCGCCGGGACAGGGGGCGGTCACTGAAGCTTTCTTT. Amino acids: CASRSPGQGAVTEAFF.

This clone turned up a few times. DNA of the CDR3: TGTGCCAGCAGTGGACAGGGGATGAACACTGAAGCTTTCTTT. It specifies CASSGQGMNTEAFF. The genes are TRBV2 and TRBJ1-1; TRBD1 matches 8 bases. Germline-derived CDR1 and CDR2 are SNHLY and FYNNEI. The length of the CDR3 is 14 residues. Germline trimming cut 4 bases from V and 0 bases from J; bases unmatched to any gene: 1.

This clone was seen only a few times. The CDR3 loop reads CAWRRAGGETQYF. The CDR3 DNA reads as TGTGCCTGGAGGAGAGCGGGAGGGGAGACCCAGTACTTC. V gene TRBV30 combines with J gene TRBJ2-5; TRBD2 agrees at 10 bases. V lost 3 bases, J lost 5 bases, and 3 bases stayed unmatched. The V gene's germline CDR1 is GTSNPN and CDR2 SVGIG (reference sequence). CDR3 length: 13 amino acids.

This chain uses TRBV27 with TRBJ2-5, with D possibly being TRBD2 (6 bases). The V and J ends lost 5 bases and 7 bases respectively, with 23 bases between them. Germline values: CDR1 MNHEY, CDR2 SMNVEV (reference sequence). This CDR3 is built from 16 residues. Here the CDR3 reads CASSPLGGTEPRTQYF. The CDR3 DNA sequence: TGTGCCAGCAGTCCTTTGGGGGGAACGGAGCCGCGGACCCAGTACTTC.

This clone was counted between two and nine times. Other DNA sequences in the sample encode the same CDR3. The V gene is TRBV5-1, the J gene TRBJ2-5; D unresolved. The V end lost 0 bases, the J end lost 2 bases, and 14 bases lay between the germline ends. CDR1 and CDR2 (germline): SGHRS, YFSETQ. This CDR3 comprises 16 residues. CDR3 DNA sequence: TGCGCCAGCAGCTTGGATGGGCGAACGAAACAAGAGACCCAGTACTTC. Protein: CASSLDGRTKQETQYF.